This T cell receptor (beta chain) was obtained from a study of T cells in Graves' hyperthyroidism and ophthalmopathy. RNA transcripts served as the template for amplifying TCR beta CDR3 regions. The TCR CDR3 was amplified in a first-round RT-PCR using the HTBI primer set. TCRdb analysed the multiplex PCR reads with MiXCR anew, one entry per CDR3 protein. Altogether some 460,000 distinct CDR3 sequences are present, 15% to 18% being singletons, with the ten largest covering 7.7%. In this sample, this clonotype turned up many times. A lack of ophthalmopathy progression within 18 months defined stable Graves' hyperthyroidism. CDR1 is KGHSH, CDR2 LQKENI, per germline. The J segment lost 8 bases and the V segment lost 6 bases, leaving 11 bases of the junction unmatched. This CDR3 spans 14 amino acids.

The receptor was isolated from a woman between 18 and 29 years old with Graves' hyperthyroidism. The sequencing input was blood. This chain uses TRBV18 with TRBJ1-2; TRBD1 matches at 8 bases. CDR3 DNA sequence: TGTGCCAGCTCGAACACAGGACAGGGAGAGGGCTACACCTTC. Residues: CASSNTGQGEGYTF.